Each of the 22 T cell receptor beta chains below was sequenced from the same sample in a study of T cell changes during pregnancy in multiple sclerosis. Using immunoSEQ multiplex PCR, the repertoire was profiled, and TCRdb retains in-frame clones only, with some absent. The sample consists of some 80,000 clones, over 85% of them appearing once. The sample here was CD4+ T cells from peripheral blood mononuclear cells, taken after pregnancy. These receptors came from a female donor with multiple sclerosis, enrolled in a pregnancy study.

The chain recombines TRBV6-1 with TRBJ2-2; no reliable D call. The CDR3 consists of 14 residues. The germline V gene has CDR1 MNHNS and CDR2 SASEGT. The V end lost 3 bases, the J end lost 1 base, and 6 bases lay between the germline ends. Here the CDR3 reads CASSDAWNTGELFF. The CDR3 nucleotides read TGTGCCAGCAGTGACGCGTGGAACACCGGGGAGCTGTTTTTT.

This sequence joins TRBV10-1 and TRBJ1-4, with 11 bases fitting TRBD1. This CDR3 has 19 residues. The junction had 14 bases not matched to a gene; V was cut back by 2 bases and J by 6 bases. Germline V gene lookup returns CDR1 WNHNN and CDR2 SYGVQD (reference sequence). CDR3 coding DNA: TGCGCCAGCAGTGAGCCGAAGGACAGGGGGCGCTTATTTGATGAAAAACTGTTTTTT. Translation: CASSEPKDRGRLFDEKLFF.

This chain connects TRBV18 to TRBJ1-1, with D perhaps matching TRBD1 (6 bases). From germline, CDR1 is KGHSH and CDR2 LQKENI. V lost 3 bases to trimming and J lost 0 bases, with 11 bases between them. This CDR3 contains 15 residues. CDR3 sequence (DNA): TGTGCCAGCTCACCCGCAGGGGCTCTGAACACTGAAGCTTTCTTT. It encodes CASSPAGALNTEAFF.

The chain carries TRBV2 and TRBJ2-7, with 10 bases fitting TRBD1. CDR3 length equals 13 residues. Germline V gene lookup returns CDR1 SNHLY and CDR2 FYNNEI. V dropped 7 bases and J dropped 4; count of bases not matched to a gene: 4. This chain's CDR3 is CASKRTGGYEQYF. The CDR3 nucleotides are TGTGCCAGCAAGCGGACAGGGGGTTACGAGCAGTACTTC.

The chain has TRBV5-1 and TRBJ1-5; the match to TRBD1 covers 10 bases. J was trimmed by 5 bases and V by 3 bases; bases with no gene match: 5. Germline CDR1 and CDR2: SGHRS and YFSETQ. This CDR3 spans 15 amino acids. CDR3 residues: CASSWGQGPHQPQHF. As DNA, the CDR3 is TGCGCCAGCAGCTGGGGACAGGGGCCCCATCAGCCCCAGCATTTT.

The chain uses TRBV10-3 and TRBJ1-1; D is possibly TRBD1 (5 bases). CDR1 is ENHRY, CDR2 SYGVKD, per germline. Between the trimmed V and J ends, which lost 5 bases and 4 bases, there was a span of 17 bases. This CDR3 region has 15 residues. The CDR3 region is CAISSGRDGATEAFF. The CDR3 coding sequence is TGTGCCATCAGTTCGGGGCGGGATGGGGCCACTGAAGCTTTCTTT.

This clone was counted a few times. The rearrangement joins TRBV19 to TRBJ2-3; 9 positions match TRBD1. Germline V gene data show CDR1 as LNHDA and CDR2 as SQIVND (reference sequence). V lost 5 bases, J lost 8 bases, and 8 bases stayed unmatched. The CDR3 runs 14 residues. The CDR3 DNA reads as TGTGCCAGTAGTTGGAGACAGGGGGTTGGTACGCAGTATTTT. Translation: CASSWRQGVGTQYF. The full variable domain, with the rest looked up from reference TRBV19 and TRBJ2-3, is DGGITQSPKYLFRKEGQNVTLSCEQNLNHDAMYWYRQDPGQGLRLIYYSQIVNDFQKGDIAEGYSVSREKKESFPLTVTSAQKNPTAFYLCASSWRQGVGTQYFGPGTRLTVL.

The chain joins TRBV5-1 to TRBJ2-2; no definite D call. The CDR3 consists of 15 residues. CDR1 is SGHRS and CDR2 is YFSETQ in the germline V gene. The germline V and J ends were trimmed by 0 bases and 0 bases, with 6 bases remaining between them. The CDR3 is CASSLDIANTGELFF. CDR3 sequence (DNA): TGCGCCAGCAGCTTGGACATCGCGAACACCGGGGAGCTGTTTTTT.

This chain joins TRBV6-9 and TRBJ2-4; D is ambiguous. CDR1 MNHGY and CDR2 SVAAGI come from the germline V gene. This CDR3 spans 15 amino acids. Trimming took off 5 bases at V and 0 bases at J, with 11 bases between the two ends. CDR3 nucleotide sequence: TGTGCCAGCAGTCATACACGTTTAGCCAAAAACATTCAGTACTTC. Amino acid sequence: CASSHTRLAKNIQYF.

Here the CDR3 reads CASKVAPQETQYF. CDR3 sequence (DNA): TGTGCCAGCAAAGTAGCCCCACAAGAGACCCAGTACTTC. J is TRBJ2-5 and V is TRBV7-6; D uncertain. The CDR3 contains 13 residues. V shed 7 bases and J shed 2 bases, with 11 bases lying between them. Germline V gene data show CDR1 as SGHVS and CDR2 as FNYEAQ.

The rearrangement links TRBV2 to TRBJ2-5; D remains ambiguous. Germline V gives CDR1 SNHLY, CDR2 FYNNEI. The V and J ends lost 1 base and 1 base respectively, with 7 bases between them. The CDR3 extends over 14 amino acids. The CDR3, as DNA: TGTGCCAGCAGTGAAGACAACGTCCAAGAGACCCAGTACTTC. Protein: CASSEDNVQETQYF. The full variable domain, completed using reference TRBV2 and TRBJ2-5, is EPEVTQTPSHQVTQMGQEVILRCVPISNHLYFYWYRQILGQKVEFLVSFYNNEISEKSEIFDDQFSVERPDGSNFTLKIRSTKLEDSAMYFCASSEDNVQETQYFGPGTRLLVL.

The V and J genes are TRBV7-2 and TRBJ2-7, with a weak D call TRBD1 (6 bases). Trimming removed 4 bases from V and 3 bases from J, with 13 bases in between. The CDR3 loop spans 14 amino acids. Per germline, CDR1 SGHTA and CDR2 FQGNSA. The CDR3 bases are TGTGCCAGCAGCTCCCGGGACAATGACTACGAGCAGTACTTC. This translates into CASSSRDNDYEQYF.

This clone appeared a single time. The chain carries TRBV6-5 and TRBJ1-2, with TRBD1 as a possible D gene (6 bases). V lost 10 bases and J lost 4, with 22 bases in between. This CDR3 spans 15 amino acids. Germline V lookup: CDR1 MNHEY, CDR2 SVGAGI. This CDR3 is CATRTAGVISYGYTF. The CDR3 coding sequence is TGTGCCACAAGAACGGCAGGGGTAATCAGCTATGGCTACACCTTC.

The chain uses TRBV19 and TRBJ1-1; a weak D match, TRBD1 (5 bases). Germline values: CDR1 LNHDA, CDR2 SQIVND (reference sequence). This CDR3 contains 18 residues. Trimming took off 2 bases at V and 1 base at J, with 20 bases between the two ends. The CDR3 sequence: CASSIPGLLRPTNTEAFF. CDR3 nucleotides: TGTGCCAGTAGTATACCAGGGTTACTAAGACCCACGAACACTGAAGCTTTCTTT.

The V and J genes are TRBV6-5 and TRBJ2-3; D uncertain. The CDR3 runs 13 residues. Germline CDR1 MNHEY, CDR2 SVGAGI. Between the trimmed V and J ends, which lost 10 bases and 10 bases, there was a span of 21 bases. The CDR3 spells CATRLGSQLPQYF. CDR3 bases: TGTGCCACCAGACTCGGTTCACAGTTGCCGCAGTATTTT.

The chain uses TRBV9 and TRBJ1-1; perhaps TRBD1 as D (5 bases). The ends were cut back, 3 bases at V and 5 bases at J, with 11 bases in the middle. Germline V gene sequence: CDR1 SGDLS, CDR2 YYNGEE. The CDR3 runs to 13 residues. Written as DNA, the CDR3 is TGTGCCAGCAGCGGGGGCGTGGGAACTGAAGCTTTCTTT. This gives the protein CASSGGVGTEAFF.

This chain joins TRBV7-9 and TRBJ2-3; a possible D gene is TRBD2 (5 bases). Germline V CDR1 and CDR2: SEHNR, FQNEAQ (reference sequence). With 5 bases removed from V and 5 bases from J, the gap between germline ends came to 11 bases. This CDR3 region has 13 residues. CDR3 nucleotides: TGTGCCAGCAGCCCGTCCGGGGTAGATACGCAGTATTTT. This translates into CASSPSGVDTQYF. The full variable domain, its missing parts supplied by reference TRBV7-9 and TRBJ2-3, is DTGVSQNPRHKITKRGQNVTFRCDPISEHNRLYWYRQTLGQGPEFLTYFQNEAQLEKSRLLSDRFSAERPKGSFSTLEIQRTEQGDSAMYLCASSPSGVDTQYFGPGTRLTVL.

This chain links TRBV10-3 with TRBJ1-5; tentative D call: TRBD1 (5 bases). Germline V gene lookup returns CDR1 ENHRY and CDR2 SYGVKD. Trimming shortened V by 8 bases and J by 4 bases, and 12 bases separated the two germline ends. The CDR3 contains 13 residues. The CDR3: CAIGRVWNQPQHF. CDR3 nucleotides: TGTGCCATCGGCAGGGTTTGGAATCAGCCCCAGCATTTT.

The chain is built from TRBV11-2 and TRBJ2-1, with 9 bases matching TRBD2. Germline assignment: CDR1 SGHAT and CDR2 FQNNGV. The ends lost 5 bases at V and 7 bases at J; junction bases unmatched: 6. The CDR3 sequence is 14 residues long. The CDR3 is CASSLSGRTNEQFF. In DNA, the CDR3 is TGTGCCAGCAGCCTAAGCGGGAGGACTAATGAGCAGTTCTTC. The full variable domain, rest sourced from reference TRBV11-2 and TRBJ2-1, is EAGVAQSPRYKIIEKRQSVAFWCNPISGHATLYWYQQILGQGPKLLIQFQNNGVVDDSQLPKDRFSAERLKGVDSTLKIQPAKLEDSAVYLCASSLSGRTNEQFFGPGTRLTVL.

The V call is TRBV28, the J call TRBJ1-4; D is undetermined. The CDR3 covers 15 residues. V was trimmed by 3 bases and J by 7 bases, leaving 15 bases between them. Per the germline V gene, CDR1 is MDHEN and CDR2 is SYDVKM. The CDR3 bases are TGTGCCAGCAGTTTCAGTAGGCCAGGATTTGAAAAACTGTTTTTT. It specifies CASSFSRPGFEKLFF.

The rearrangement joins TRBV19 to TRBJ1-5; D call uncertain. V was pared by 1 base and J by 5 bases, with 6 bases between. The CDR3 sequence is 13 residues long. CDR1 and CDR2 (germline): LNHDA, SQIVND (reference sequence). The CDR3 region is CASSIVSDQPQHF. In DNA form, the CDR3 reads TGTGCCAGTAGTATAGTGTCAGATCAGCCCCAGCATTTT.

This chain uses TRBV5-5 with TRBJ2-7; D is uncertain. V was clipped by 1 base and J by 3 bases, with 5 bases between them. The CDR3 consists of 12 residues. Germline loops: CDR1 SGHKS, CDR2 YYEKEE (reference sequence). The CDR3 loop reads CASSLQDYEQYF. The CDR3 region has the DNA TGTGCCAGCAGCTTGCAGGACTACGAGCAGTACTTC.